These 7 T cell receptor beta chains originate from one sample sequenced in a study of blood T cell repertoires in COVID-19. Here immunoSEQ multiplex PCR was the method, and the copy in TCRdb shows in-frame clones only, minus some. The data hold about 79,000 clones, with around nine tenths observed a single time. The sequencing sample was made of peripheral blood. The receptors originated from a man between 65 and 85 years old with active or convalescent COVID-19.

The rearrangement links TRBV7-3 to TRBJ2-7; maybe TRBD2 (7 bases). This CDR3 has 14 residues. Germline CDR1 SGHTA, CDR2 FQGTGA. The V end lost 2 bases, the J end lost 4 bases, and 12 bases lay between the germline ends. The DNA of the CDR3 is TGTGCCAGCAGCTTATCTGGGGGGGCATACGAGCAGTACTTC. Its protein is CASSLSGGAYEQYF.

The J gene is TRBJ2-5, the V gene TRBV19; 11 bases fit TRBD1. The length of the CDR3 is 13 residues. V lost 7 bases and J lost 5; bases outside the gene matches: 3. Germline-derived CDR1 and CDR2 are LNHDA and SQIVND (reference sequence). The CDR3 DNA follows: TGTGCCAGTAAGGACAGGGGGCTGGAGACCCAGTACTTC. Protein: CASKDRGLETQYF. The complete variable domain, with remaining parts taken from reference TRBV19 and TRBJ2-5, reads DGGITQSPKYLFRKEGQNVTLSCEQNLNHDAMYWYRQDPGQGLRLIYYSQIVNDFQKGDIAEGYSVSREKKESFPLTVTSAQKNPTAFYLCASKDRGLETQYFGPGTRLLVL.

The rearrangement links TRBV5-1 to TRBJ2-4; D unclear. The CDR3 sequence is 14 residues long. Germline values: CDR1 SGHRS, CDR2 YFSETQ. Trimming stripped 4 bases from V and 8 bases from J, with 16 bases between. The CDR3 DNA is TGCGCCAGCAGCCTGTTTTCCGGGTCTGACATTCAGTACTTC. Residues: CASSLFSGSDIQYF.

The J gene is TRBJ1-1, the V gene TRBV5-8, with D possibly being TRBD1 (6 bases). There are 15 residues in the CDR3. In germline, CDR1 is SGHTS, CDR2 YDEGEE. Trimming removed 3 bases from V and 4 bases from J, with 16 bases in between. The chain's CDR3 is CASSWEGQGRTEAFF. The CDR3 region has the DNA TGTGCCAGCAGCTGGGAGGGGCAGGGGCGCACTGAAGCTTTCTTT.

The CDR3 DNA reads TGTGCCAGCACCGGGGGATATTCTCAGCCCCAGCATTTT. Its translation: CASTGGYSQPQHF. V is TRBV2 and J is TRBJ1-5, with D tentatively TRBD1 (5 bases). CDR3 size: 13 residues. Germline V lookup: CDR1 SNHLY, CDR2 FYNNEI. V was shortened by 7 bases and J by 6 bases, with 13 bases between the two germline ends.

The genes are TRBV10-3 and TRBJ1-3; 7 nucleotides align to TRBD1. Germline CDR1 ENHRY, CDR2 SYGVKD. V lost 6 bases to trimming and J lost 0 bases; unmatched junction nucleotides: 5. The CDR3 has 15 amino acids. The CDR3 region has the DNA TGTGCCATCAGGGGGGACAGATTCTCTGGAAACACCATATATTTT. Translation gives CAIRGDRFSGNTIYF.

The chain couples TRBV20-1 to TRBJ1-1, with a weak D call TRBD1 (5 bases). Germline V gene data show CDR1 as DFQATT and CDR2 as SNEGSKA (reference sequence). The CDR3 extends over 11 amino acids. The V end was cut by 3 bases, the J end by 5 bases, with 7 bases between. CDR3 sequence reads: CSASKGTEAFF. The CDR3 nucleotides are TGCAGTGCTAGTAAGGGGACTGAAGCTTTCTTT.